This T cell receptor (beta chain) came from a study of T cells in Graves' hyperthyroidism and ophthalmopathy. Using RNA transcripts as the source, TCR beta CDR3 regions were amplified. The TCR CDR3 was amplified in a first-round RT-PCR using the HTBI primer set. TCRdb reprocessed the multiplex PCR reads with MiXCR, giving one entry per CDR3 protein. Here the sample spans hundreds of thousands of distinct CDR3 sequences, about 20% being singletons. Many counts were recorded for this clonotype. The V gene's germline CDR1 is MNHEY and CDR2 SMNVEV (reference sequence). V lost 5 bases and J lost 3; bases outside the gene matches: 13. The CDR3 is made up of 16 amino acids.

The chain couples TRBV27 to TRBJ2-7; 7 positions match TRBD2. This clonotype originated in a man aged 40-49 years with Graves' ophthalmopathy. The specimen sequenced was blood. This CDR3 is CASSRVVGGLSYEQYF. The CDR3 region has the DNA TGTGCCAGCAGTAGGGTGGTCGGGGGGTTAAGCTACGAGCAGTACTTC.